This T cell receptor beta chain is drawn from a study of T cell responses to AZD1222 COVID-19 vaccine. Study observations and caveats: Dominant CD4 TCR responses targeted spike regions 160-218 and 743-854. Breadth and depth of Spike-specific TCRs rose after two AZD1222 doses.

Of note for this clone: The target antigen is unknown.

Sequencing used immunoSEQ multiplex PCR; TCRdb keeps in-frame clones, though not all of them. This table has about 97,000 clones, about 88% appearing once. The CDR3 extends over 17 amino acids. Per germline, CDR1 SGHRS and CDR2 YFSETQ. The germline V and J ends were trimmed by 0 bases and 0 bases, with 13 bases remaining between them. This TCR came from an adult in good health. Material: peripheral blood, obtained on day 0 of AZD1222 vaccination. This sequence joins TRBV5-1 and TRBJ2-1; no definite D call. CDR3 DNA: TGCGCCAGCAGCTTGGAGGCCATTATGAGCTCCTACAATGAGCAGTTCTTC. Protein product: CASSLEAIMSSYNEQFF.